This TCR beta chain was sequenced in a study of CD8+CD57+ T cells in acquired aplastic anemia. The CDR3 is 15 residues long. With 1 base removed from V and 2 bases from J, the gap between germline ends came to 12 bases. Germline CDR1 SGHDT, CDR2 YYEEEE. The sample holds a few counts of this clonotype. Genomic DNA templated the TCR beta VDJ and CDR3 profiling. Via MiXCR, TCRdb re-called the reads, giving one row per CDR3 protein. The sample contains 200,000 to 250,000 distinct CDR3 sequences, 34% of which appear only once. J is TRBJ1-1 and V is TRBV5-6; D not resolved. The clonotype comes from a human donor in good health, serving as a control. The specimen was sorted CD4+, CD8+, or CD8+CD57+ T cells (not recorded which) from PBMCs. CDR3: CASSLRDWYNTEAFF. The CDR3 DNA is TGTGCCAGCAGCTTGCGGGATTGGTATAACACTGAAGCTTTCTTT.